The 27 T cell receptor beta chains in this list originate from one sample, sequenced in a study of PD-L1 blockade in urothelial cancer. Time point of the sample: pretreatment peripheral blood. Repertoires were generated with immunoSEQ multiplex PCR, while TCRdb's copy carries only in-frame clones and drops some. The sample holds roughly 40,000 clones, approximately 90% seen once. Source: PBMCs, taken around atezolizumab (anti-PD-L1) treatment. These receptors all stem from a donor at least 40 years old with urothelial cancer.

The genes are TRBV7-9 and TRBJ2-7; 9 nucleotides align to TRBD1. Trimming took 7 bases from V and 3 from J; bases not matched to a gene: 7. CDR1 is SEHNR, CDR2 FQNEAQ, per germline (reference sequence). The CDR3 extends over 14 amino acids. The CDR3, as DNA: TGTGCCAGCACGCTAACAGGGGGCGGCTACGAGCAGTACTTC. Its translation is CASTLTGGGYEQYF.

The chain couples TRBV5-1 to TRBJ2-7; 8 bases agree with TRBD2. After removal of 4 bases from V and 3 bases from J, the junction contained 6 bases not matched to a gene. Germline V CDR1 and CDR2: SGHRS, YFSETQ. The CDR3 length is 14 residues. In DNA, the CDR3 is TGCGCCAGCAGCCGGGGGGGGGTCGGCTACGAGCAGTACTTC. Translating it yields CASSRGGVGYEQYF.

The V gene is TRBV18, the J gene TRBJ2-7; 12 nucleotides agree with TRBD1. The CDR3 extends over 14 amino acids. In germline, CDR1 is KGHSH, CDR2 LQKENI. V lost 3 bases and J lost 6; bases outside the gene matches: 3. The CDR3 DNA is TGTGCCAGCTCACCGCTGGGACAGGGGGCCGAGCAGTACTTC. This gives the protein CASSPLGQGAEQYF.

The genes are TRBV18 and TRBJ2-7; TRBD1 is a possible D gene (6 bases). V dropped 4 bases and J dropped 4 bases, with 14 bases sitting between them. Germline V gives CDR1 KGHSH, CDR2 LQKENI. CDR3 length: 14 residues. The CDR3 sequence: CASSLRTAIYEQYF. In DNA form, the CDR3 reads TGTGCCAGCTCACTCCGGACAGCGATTTACGAGCAGTACTTC.

The chain employs TRBV18 and TRBJ2-1, with 10 bases that match TRBD2. Trimming removed 2 bases from V and 10 bases from J; junction bases left unmatched: 8. The CDR3 has 15 residues. Germline CDR1 and CDR2: KGHSH and LQKENI. CDR3 sequence reads: CASSPRASGRPEQFF. DNA for the CDR3: TGTGCCAGCTCACCAAGGGCTAGCGGGAGACCCGAGCAGTTCTTC.

The rearrangement links TRBV2 to TRBJ1-1; a weak D match, TRBD1 (5 bases). CDR1 SNHLY and CDR2 FYNNEI come from the germline V gene. Between the trimmed V and J ends, which lost 6 bases and 1 base, there was a span of 12 bases. CDR3 length equals 14 residues. The CDR3 DNA follows: TGTGCCAGCAGCCAGGGTCTGGGGAACACTGAAGCTTTCTTT. Its protein product is CASSQGLGNTEAFF.

The V and J genes are TRBV28 and TRBJ1-2; TRBD1 matches at 7 bases. Per the germline V gene, CDR1 is MDHEN and CDR2 is SYDVKM. This CDR3 has 14 amino acids. The ends lost 6 bases at V and 4 bases at J; junction bases unmatched: 8. The CDR3 reads CASRPTGAAYGYTF. The CDR3 DNA is TGTGCCAGCAGACCCACAGGGGCGGCCTATGGCTACACCTTC.

This clone has a single count. The gene calls are TRBV7-6 and TRBJ1-3, with 8 bases aligning to TRBD1. Germline CDR1 is SGHVS and CDR2 is FNYEAQ. Trimming at V came to 5 bases and at J to 3 bases, leaving 6 bases not matched to a gene. CDR3 size: 15 residues. The CDR3 loop reads CASSQGQGGGNTIYF. The CDR3 DNA is TGTGCCAGCAGCCAAGGACAGGGAGGTGGAAACACCATATATTTT.

The V and J genes are TRBV18 and TRBJ2-6, with no clear D. The CDR3 loop spans 14 amino acids. CDR1 is KGHSH, CDR2 LQKENI, per germline. Trimming took off 6 bases at V and 2 bases at J, with 8 bases between the two ends. In DNA, the CDR3 is TGTGCCAGCTCCCCCGGAGCTGGGGCCAACGTCCTGACTTTC. Encoded protein: CASSPGAGANVLTF.

There are a few counts of this clone. The chain uses TRBV28 and TRBJ1-2; no clear D. Trimming cost V 10 bases and J 3 bases, with 12 bases left between them. The CDR3 length is 12 residues. Germline CDR1 reads MDHEN; CDR2 reads SYDVKM. CDR3 loop: CAIDTAHYGYTF. The CDR3 nucleotides read TGTGCCATCGACACTGCCCACTATGGCTACACCTTC.

The chain has TRBV9 and TRBJ2-5, with 10 bases that match TRBD1. Germline assignment: CDR1 SGDLS and CDR2 YYNGEE. Germline trimming cut 0 bases from V and 3 bases from J; bases unmatched to any gene: 14. The CDR3 runs 19 residues. In DNA form, the CDR3 reads TGTGCCAGCAGCGTAGCGGGTCGCGGAGGACAGGGGGGGAAAGAGACCCAGTACTTC. Its translation: CASSVAGRGGQGGKETQYF.

The rearrangement uses TRBV5-4 and TRBJ2-1; no clear D. There are 13 residues in the CDR3. The V and J ends lost 4 bases and 6 bases respectively, with 11 bases between them. Germline loops: CDR1 SGHNT, CDR2 YYREEE (reference sequence). CDR3 region: CASSLPAPNEQFF. CDR3 bases: TGTGCCAGCAGCCTACCTGCCCCCAATGAGCAGTTCTTC. The whole variable domain, remainder taken from reference TRBV5-4 and TRBJ2-1, is ETGVTQSPTHLIKTRGQQVTLRCSSQSGHNTVSWYQQALGQGPQFIFQYYREEENGRGNFPPRFSGLQFPNYSSELNVNALELDDSALYLCASSLPAPNEQFFGPGTRLTVL.

The CDR3 DNA sequence: TGTGCCAGCAGTTTATCTCTGGGACAGGGCTTCTATGGCTACACCTTC. This encodes CASSLSLGQGFYGYTF. The chain combines TRBV28 with TRBJ1-2, with 9 bases that match TRBD1. There are 16 residues in the CDR3. With V trimmed by 1 base and J by 4 bases, 7 bases remained unmatched. The germline gives CDR1 MDHEN, CDR2 SYDVKM.

This clone was recorded once. One end of the junction does not line up with germline, which may come from a read error. The chain joins TRBV7-7 to TRBJ2-5; perhaps TRBD2 as D (5 bases). This CDR3 has 13 residues. CDR1 and CDR2 (germline): SSHAT, FNYEAQ (reference sequence). In DNA, the CDR3 is TGTGCTAGCAGCTTAGGAGGTGGGGAGACCCAGTACTTC. Its translation: CASSLGGGETQYF.

In this sample, this clone turned up a few times. This chain links TRBV28 with TRBJ2-7; D not certain. Deletions cut 5 bases from V and 0 bases from J, with 5 bases between. CDR3 length: 12 amino acids. CDR1 is MDHEN, CDR2 SYDVKM, per germline. DNA for the CDR3: TGTGCCAGCAGTACAAGCTCCTACGAGCAGTACTTC. It specifies CASSTSSYEQYF.

The rearrangement links TRBV18 to TRBJ2-3; 7 positions agree with TRBD1. CDR3 length: 15 residues. From germline, CDR1 is KGHSH and CDR2 LQKENI. Trimming removed 3 bases from V and 2 bases from J; junction bases left unmatched: 5. The CDR3 is CASSPGTAPTDTQYF. CDR3 sequence (DNA): TGTGCCAGCTCACCGGGGACAGCGCCCACAGATACGCAGTATTTT. The full variable domain, in which reference TRBV18 and TRBJ2-3 provide the parts outside the CDR3, is NAGVMQNPRHLVRRRGQEARLRCSPMKGHSHVYWYRQLPEEGLKFMVYLQKENIIDESGMPKERFSAEFPKEGPSILRIQQVVRGDSAAYFCASSPGTAPTDTQYFGPGTRLTVL.

The sample holds one count of this clone. The V call is TRBV28, the J call TRBJ1-2; 11 bases map to TRBD1. The CDR3 spans 16 residues. Germline CDR1 is MDHEN and CDR2 is SYDVKM. V shed 5 bases, J shed 4 bases, and the junction held 9 bases outside the gene matches. The CDR3: CASSPGQGARPYGYTF. The CDR3 DNA follows: TGTGCCAGCAGTCCCGGACAGGGGGCGAGGCCCTATGGCTACACCTTC.

This chain connects TRBV4-2 to TRBJ2-5; TRBD2 is a possible D gene (6 bases). The CDR3 consists of 18 residues. Germline V gene lookup returns CDR1 LGHNA and CDR2 YNFKEQ. Trimming shortened V by 0 bases and J by 1 base, and 18 bases separated the two germline ends. CDR3 sequence reads: CASSQDWRGAGGQETQYF. The CDR3 nucleotides read TGTGCCAGCAGCCAAGATTGGCGCGGGGCCGGAGGCCAAGAGACCCAGTACTTC.

The J gene is TRBJ2-7, the V gene TRBV7-9; 9 nucleotides agree with TRBD1. The CDR3 is 17 residues long. CDR1 and CDR2 from the germline V gene are SEHNR and FQNEAQ (reference sequence). J gave up 2 bases and V 4 bases, and 12 bases lay outside the gene matches. The CDR3 sequence is CASSSSWDRAPPYEQYF. The CDR3 nucleotides are TGTGCCAGCAGCTCATCATGGGACAGGGCACCTCCCTACGAGCAGTACTTC.

The CDR3 here is CASSLGDGGWQTEAFF. CDR3 in DNA: TGTGCCAGCAGCTTAGGCGACGGAGGATGGCAAACTGAAGCTTTCTTT. The chain joins TRBV7-9 to TRBJ1-1; D unresolved. With 1 base removed from V and 5 bases from J, the gap between germline ends came to 17 bases. The CDR3 loop spans 16 amino acids. The germline V gene encodes CDR1 SEHNR and CDR2 FQNEAQ (reference sequence).

This chain links TRBV11-3 with TRBJ2-7; possibly TRBD2 for D (6 bases). CDR1 is SGHNT, CDR2 YENEEA, per germline. The CDR3 sequence is 13 residues long. Trimming removed 5 bases from V and 6 bases from J, with 14 bases in between. The CDR3 loop reads CASSPWTGVEQYF. CDR3 bases: TGTGCCAGCAGCCCGTGGACGGGGGTCGAGCAGTACTTC. Full variable domain (rest looked up from reference TRBV11-3 and TRBJ2-7): EAGVVQSPRYKIIEKKQPVAFWCNPISGHNTLYWYLQNLGQGPELLIRYENEEAVDDSQLPKDRFSAERLKGVDSTLKIQPAELGDSAVYLCASSPWTGVEQYFGPGTRLTVT.

This clone has just one count. The rearrangement uses TRBV28 and TRBJ2-7; possibly TRBD2 for D (6 bases). This CDR3 comprises 16 residues. Germline CDR1 and CDR2: MDHEN and SYDVKM. The V and J ends lost 6 bases and 2 bases respectively, with 20 bases between them. This CDR3 is CASSLGGAVNAYEQYF. In nucleotides, the CDR3 is TGTGCCAGCAGCCTGGGGGGAGCGGTCAACGCCTACGAGCAGTACTTC.

This rearrangement joins TRBV5-1 to TRBJ2-7; TRBD1 might be the D (5 bases). Germline values: CDR1 SGHRS, CDR2 YFSETQ. V lost 0 bases and J 3 bases, leaving 13 bases between the germline ends. CDR3 length equals 15 residues. The CDR3 is CASSLGQGSHYEQYF. CDR3 in DNA: TGCGCCAGCAGCTTGGGCCAGGGCTCTCACTACGAGCAGTACTTC.

The chain joins TRBV27 to TRBJ2-1; TRBD2 matches 8 bases. There are 15 residues in the CDR3. The V gene end was trimmed by 5 bases and the J gene end by 7 bases; junction bases not matched to a gene: 10. Germline V gene lookup returns CDR1 MNHEY and CDR2 SMNVEV (reference sequence). In nucleotides, the CDR3 is TGTGCCAGCAGTCGGGGGAGCGGGAGCGGGAATGAGCAGTTCTTC. This gives the protein CASSRGSGSGNEQFF.

V gene TRBV6-1 combines with J gene TRBJ1-5, with 12 nucleotides matching TRBD1. Germline loops: CDR1 MNHNS, CDR2 SASEGT. The CDR3 covers 15 residues. J gave up 6 bases and V 6 bases, and 6 bases lay outside the gene matches. CDR3 nucleotide sequence: TGTGCCAGCAGACCGGGACAGGGGGCGAGTCAGCCCCAGCATTTT. The encoded protein is CASRPGQGASQPQHF.

This rearrangement joins TRBV18 to TRBJ2-5, with D maybe TRBD1 (5 bases). V lost 0 bases to trimming and J lost 5 bases, with 13 bases between them. This CDR3 has 15 residues. Germline lookup yields CDR1 KGHSH and CDR2 LQKENI. In nucleotides, the CDR3 is TGTGCCAGCTCACCACCCAGCAGGGTCATGGAGACCCAGTACTTC. Amino acids: CASSPPSRVMETQYF.

This sequence joins TRBV9 and TRBJ2-7; the match to TRBD2 covers 7 bases. V was clipped by 0 bases and J by 0 bases; unmatched bases: 6. Germline CDR1 SGDLS, CDR2 YYNGEE. There are 16 residues in the CDR3. CDR3 residues: CASSVGSSGTSYEQYF. For the CDR3, the DNA is TGTGCCAGCAGCGTAGGATCCAGCGGGACCTCCTACGAGCAGTACTTC.